This T cell receptor (beta chain) was recorded in a study of siplizumab effects on memory and regulatory T cells. Germline V gene sequence: CDR1 KGHSH, CDR2 LQKENI. Deletions cut 2 bases from V and 4 bases from J, with 8 bases between. The length of the CDR3 is 14 residues. TCRdb's copy holds only in-frame clones and misses some; the assay was immunoSEQ multiplex PCR. The sample has roughly 120,000 clones, 92% seen once; the top ten hold about 0.78%. The source is a human donor in good health. The chain links TRBV18 to TRBJ1-4; possible D gene TRBD1, 5 bases. The sequenced material came from Tregs sorted from blood. The CDR3 DNA reads TGTGCCAGCTCACCAGGGGCAGTTAATGAAAAACTGTTTTTT. It is translated as CASSPGAVNEKLFF.